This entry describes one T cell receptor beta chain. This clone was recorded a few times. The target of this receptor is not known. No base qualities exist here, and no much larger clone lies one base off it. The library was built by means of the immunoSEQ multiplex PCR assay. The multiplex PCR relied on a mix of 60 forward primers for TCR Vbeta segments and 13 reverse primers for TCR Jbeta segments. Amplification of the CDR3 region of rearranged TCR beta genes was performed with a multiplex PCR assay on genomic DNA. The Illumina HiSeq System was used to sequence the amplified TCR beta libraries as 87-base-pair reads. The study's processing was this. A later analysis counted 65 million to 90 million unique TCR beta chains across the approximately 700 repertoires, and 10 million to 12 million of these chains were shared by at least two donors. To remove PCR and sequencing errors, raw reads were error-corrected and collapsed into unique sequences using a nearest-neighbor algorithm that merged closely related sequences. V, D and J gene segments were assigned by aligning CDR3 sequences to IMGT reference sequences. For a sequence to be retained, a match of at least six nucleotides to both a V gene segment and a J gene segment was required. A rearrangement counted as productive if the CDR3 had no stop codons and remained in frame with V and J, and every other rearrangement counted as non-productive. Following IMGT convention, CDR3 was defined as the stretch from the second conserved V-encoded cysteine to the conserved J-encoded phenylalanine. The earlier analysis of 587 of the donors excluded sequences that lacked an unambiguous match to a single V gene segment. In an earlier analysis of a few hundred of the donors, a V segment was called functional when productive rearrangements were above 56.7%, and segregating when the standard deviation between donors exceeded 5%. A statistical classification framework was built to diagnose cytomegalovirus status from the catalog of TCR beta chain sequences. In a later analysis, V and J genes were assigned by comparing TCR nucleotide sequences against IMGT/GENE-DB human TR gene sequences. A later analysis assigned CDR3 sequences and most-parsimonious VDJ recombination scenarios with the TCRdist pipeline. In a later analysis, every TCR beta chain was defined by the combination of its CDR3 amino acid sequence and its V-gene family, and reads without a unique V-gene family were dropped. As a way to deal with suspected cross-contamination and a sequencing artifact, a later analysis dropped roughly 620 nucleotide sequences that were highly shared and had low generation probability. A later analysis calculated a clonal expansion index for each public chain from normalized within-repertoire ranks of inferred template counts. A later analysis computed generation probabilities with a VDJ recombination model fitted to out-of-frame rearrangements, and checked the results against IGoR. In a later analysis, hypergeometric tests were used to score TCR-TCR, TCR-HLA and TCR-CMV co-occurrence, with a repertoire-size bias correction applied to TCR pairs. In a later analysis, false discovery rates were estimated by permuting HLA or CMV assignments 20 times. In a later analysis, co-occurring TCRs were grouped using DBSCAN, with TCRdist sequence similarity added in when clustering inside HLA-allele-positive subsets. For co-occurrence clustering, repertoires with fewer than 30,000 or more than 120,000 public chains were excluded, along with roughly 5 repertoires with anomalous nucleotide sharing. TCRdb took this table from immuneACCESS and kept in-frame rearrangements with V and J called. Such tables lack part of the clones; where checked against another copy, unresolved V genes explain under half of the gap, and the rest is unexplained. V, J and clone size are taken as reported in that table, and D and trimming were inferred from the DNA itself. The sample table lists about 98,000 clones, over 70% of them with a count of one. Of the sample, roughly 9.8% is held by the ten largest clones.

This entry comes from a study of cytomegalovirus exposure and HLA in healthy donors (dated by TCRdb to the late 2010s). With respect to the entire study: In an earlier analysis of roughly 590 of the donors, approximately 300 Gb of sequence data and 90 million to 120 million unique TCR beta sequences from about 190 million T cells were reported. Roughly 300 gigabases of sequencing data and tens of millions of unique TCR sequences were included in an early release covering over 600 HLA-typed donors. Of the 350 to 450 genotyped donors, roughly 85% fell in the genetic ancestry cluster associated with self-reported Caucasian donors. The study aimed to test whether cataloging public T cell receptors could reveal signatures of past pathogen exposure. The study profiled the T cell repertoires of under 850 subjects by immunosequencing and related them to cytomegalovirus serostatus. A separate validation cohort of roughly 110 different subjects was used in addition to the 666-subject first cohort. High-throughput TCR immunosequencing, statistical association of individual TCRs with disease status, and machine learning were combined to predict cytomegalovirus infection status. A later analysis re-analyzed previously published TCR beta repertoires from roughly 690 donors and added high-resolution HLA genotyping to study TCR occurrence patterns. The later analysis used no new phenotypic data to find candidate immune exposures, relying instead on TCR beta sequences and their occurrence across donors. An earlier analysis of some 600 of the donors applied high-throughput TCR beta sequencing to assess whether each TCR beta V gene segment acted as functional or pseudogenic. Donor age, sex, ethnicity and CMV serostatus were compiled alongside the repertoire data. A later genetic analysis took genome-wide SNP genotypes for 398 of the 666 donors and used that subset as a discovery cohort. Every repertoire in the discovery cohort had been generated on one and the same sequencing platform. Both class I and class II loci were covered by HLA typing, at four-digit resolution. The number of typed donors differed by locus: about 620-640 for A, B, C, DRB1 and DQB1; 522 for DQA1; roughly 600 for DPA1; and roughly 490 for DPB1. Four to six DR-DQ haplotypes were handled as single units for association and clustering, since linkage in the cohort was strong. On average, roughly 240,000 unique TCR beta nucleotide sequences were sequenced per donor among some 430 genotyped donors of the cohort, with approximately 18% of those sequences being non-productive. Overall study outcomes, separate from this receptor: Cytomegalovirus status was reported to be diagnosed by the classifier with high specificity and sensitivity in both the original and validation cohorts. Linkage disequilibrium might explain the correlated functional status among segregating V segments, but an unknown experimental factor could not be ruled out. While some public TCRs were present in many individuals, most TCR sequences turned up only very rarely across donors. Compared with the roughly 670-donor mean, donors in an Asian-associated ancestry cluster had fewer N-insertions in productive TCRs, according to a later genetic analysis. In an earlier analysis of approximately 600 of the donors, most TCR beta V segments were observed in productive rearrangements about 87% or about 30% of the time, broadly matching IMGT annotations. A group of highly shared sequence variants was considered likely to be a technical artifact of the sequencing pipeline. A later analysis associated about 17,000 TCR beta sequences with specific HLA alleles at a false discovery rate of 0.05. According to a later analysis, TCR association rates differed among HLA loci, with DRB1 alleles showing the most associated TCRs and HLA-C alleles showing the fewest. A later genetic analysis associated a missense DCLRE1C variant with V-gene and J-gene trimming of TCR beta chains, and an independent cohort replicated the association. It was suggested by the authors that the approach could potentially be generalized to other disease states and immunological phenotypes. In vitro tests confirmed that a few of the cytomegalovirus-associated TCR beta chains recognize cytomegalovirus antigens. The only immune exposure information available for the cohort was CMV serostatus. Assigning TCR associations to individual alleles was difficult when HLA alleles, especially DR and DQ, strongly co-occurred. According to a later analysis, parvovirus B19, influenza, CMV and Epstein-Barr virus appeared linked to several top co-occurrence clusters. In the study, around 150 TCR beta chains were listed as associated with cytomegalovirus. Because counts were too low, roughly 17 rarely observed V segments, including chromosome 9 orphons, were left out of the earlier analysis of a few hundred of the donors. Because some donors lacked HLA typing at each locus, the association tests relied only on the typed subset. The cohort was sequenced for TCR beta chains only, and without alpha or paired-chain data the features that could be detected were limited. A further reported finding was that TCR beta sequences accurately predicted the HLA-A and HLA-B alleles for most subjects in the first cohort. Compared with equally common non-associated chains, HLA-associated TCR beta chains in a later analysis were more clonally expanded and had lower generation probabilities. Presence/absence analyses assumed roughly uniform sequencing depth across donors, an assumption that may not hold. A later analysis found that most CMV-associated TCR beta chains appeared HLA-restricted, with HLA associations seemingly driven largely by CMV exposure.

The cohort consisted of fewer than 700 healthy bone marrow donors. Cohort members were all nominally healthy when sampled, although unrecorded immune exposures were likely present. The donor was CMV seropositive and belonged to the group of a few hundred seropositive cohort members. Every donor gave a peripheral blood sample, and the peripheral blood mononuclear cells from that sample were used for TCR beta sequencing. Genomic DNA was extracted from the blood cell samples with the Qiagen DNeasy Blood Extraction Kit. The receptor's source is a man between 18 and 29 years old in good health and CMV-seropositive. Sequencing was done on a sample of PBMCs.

The nucleotide sequence is given as TGTGCCAGCAGCTCCGGACAGGGAGGCACCGGGGAGCTGTTTTTT. Its protein is CASSSGQGGTGELFF. Recombination linked TRBV7-2 to TRBJ2-2, and 8 bases in between align with TRBD1. The V end gives up 4 bases and the J end 4 bases, leaving 5 bases in the junction not matched to a gene. There are 15 amino acids in the CDR3, from cysteine to phenylalanine inclusive. Of all the DNA, just the CDR3 is kept, 45 bases in frame from base 1. Taken from the germline V gene, the CDR1 and CDR2 loops are SGHTA and FQGNSA.